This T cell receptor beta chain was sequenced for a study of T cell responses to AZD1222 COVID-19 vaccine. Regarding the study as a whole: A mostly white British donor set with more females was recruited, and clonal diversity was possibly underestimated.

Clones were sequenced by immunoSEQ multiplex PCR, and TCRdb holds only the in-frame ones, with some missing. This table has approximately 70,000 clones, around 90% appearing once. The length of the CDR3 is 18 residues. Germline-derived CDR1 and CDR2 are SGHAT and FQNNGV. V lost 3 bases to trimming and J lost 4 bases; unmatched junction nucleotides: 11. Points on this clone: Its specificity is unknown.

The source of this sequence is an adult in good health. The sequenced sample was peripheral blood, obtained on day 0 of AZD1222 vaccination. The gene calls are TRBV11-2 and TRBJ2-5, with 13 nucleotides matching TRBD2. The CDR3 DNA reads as TGTGCCAGCAGCTTTAGTCCCGGGACTAGCGGGGTTCCAGAGACCCAGTACTTC. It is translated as CASSFSPGTSGVPETQYF.